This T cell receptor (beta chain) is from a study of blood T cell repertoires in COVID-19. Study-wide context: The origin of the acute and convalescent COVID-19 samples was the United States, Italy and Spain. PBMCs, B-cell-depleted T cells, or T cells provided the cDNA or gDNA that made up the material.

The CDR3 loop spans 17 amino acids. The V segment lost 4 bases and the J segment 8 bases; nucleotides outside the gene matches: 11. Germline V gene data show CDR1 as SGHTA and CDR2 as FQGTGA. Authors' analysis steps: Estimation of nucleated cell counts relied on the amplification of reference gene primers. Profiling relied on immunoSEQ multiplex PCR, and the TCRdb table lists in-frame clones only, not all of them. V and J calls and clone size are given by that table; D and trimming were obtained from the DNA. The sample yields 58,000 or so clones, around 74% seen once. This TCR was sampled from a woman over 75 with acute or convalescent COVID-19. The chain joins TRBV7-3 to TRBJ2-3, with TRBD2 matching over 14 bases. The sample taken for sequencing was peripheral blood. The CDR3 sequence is CASSSLSGTSGSGTQYF. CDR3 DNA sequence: TGTGCCAGCAGCTCCCTATCGGGGACTAGCGGGAGCGGTACGCAGTATTTT.